Below are 30 T cell receptor beta chains sequenced from a single sample in a study of blood T cell repertoires in COVID-19 (dated by TCRdb to 2018 to 2020). Receptors were amplified or captured by the immunoSEQ multiplex PCR assay. Drawn from immuneACCESS, this table holds only the in-frame rearrangements with V and J called that TCRdb kept. Clones are partly lost; checked studies trace under half to an unresolved V gene and leave the rest unexplained. The sample profile shows about 200,000 clones; roughly 77% of them were found once. Of the sample, around a sixth falls within the top ten clones. The source material was PBMCs or T cells enriched from blood (not recorded which). The receptor set was obtained from a woman between 50 and 59 years old with acute COVID-19.

This clone was recorded only once. The chain uses TRBV2 and TRBJ1-5; the match to TRBD1 covers 7 bases. Germline lookup yields CDR1 SNHLY and CDR2 FYNNEI. The CDR3 covers 15 residues. The ends lost 6 bases at V and 5 bases at J; junction bases unmatched: 10. In nucleotides, the CDR3 is TGTGCCAGCAGCCGACAGGGTATAGGGGATCAGCCCCAGCATTTT. Protein sequence: CASSRQGIGDQPQHF. Full variable domain (rest looked up from reference TRBV2 and TRBJ1-5): EPEVTQTPSHQVTQMGQEVILRCVPISNHLYFYWYRQILGQKVEFLVSFYNNEISEKSEIFDDQFSVERPDGSNFTLKIRSTKLEDSAMYFCASSRQGIGDQPQHFGDGTRLSIL.

The rearrangement links TRBV29-1 to TRBJ2-5, with a possible D match to TRBD2 (5 bases). The CDR3 consists of 14 residues. The germline V gene encodes CDR1 SQVTM and CDR2 ANQGSEA. V was clipped by 4 bases and J by 1 base, with 13 bases between them. This chain's CDR3 is CSVGRLGIQETQYF. The CDR3 nucleotides are TGCAGCGTTGGACGCCTCGGGATCCAAGAGACCCAGTACTTC.

This clone has only one observation. The chain has TRBV27 and TRBJ1-2; D possibly corresponds to TRBD1 (6 bases). Germline values: CDR1 MNHEY, CDR2 SMNVEV (reference sequence). The CDR3 extends over 13 amino acids. With 5 bases removed from V and 4 bases from J, the gap between germline ends came to 11 bases. CDR3 residues: CASSKGGPYGYTF. The CDR3 DNA is TGTGCCAGCAGTAAAGGGGGACCCTATGGCTACACCTTC.

In DNA, the CDR3 is TGCGCCAGCAGCCAACTAGAGCGGGGCCGGGATGGCTACACCTTC. Its translation: CASSQLERGRDGYTF. This chain connects TRBV4-1 to TRBJ1-2; possible D gene TRBD1, 5 bases. Trimming took 2 bases from V and 6 from J, leaving 16 bases between them. The CDR3 spans 15 residues. Germline CDR1 and CDR2: MGHRA and YSYEKL.

In this sample, this clone turned up once. The chain is built from TRBV10-2 and TRBJ1-5; a weak D match, TRBD1 (5 bases). The CDR3 runs to 12 residues. Trimming cost V 6 bases and J 7 bases, with 10 bases left between them. CDR1 WSHSY and CDR2 SAAADI come from the germline V gene. CDR3 sequence: CASSSRGQPQHF. CDR3 sequence (DNA): TGCGCCAGCAGCTCACGGGGGCAGCCCCAGCATTTT.

This clone came up once. The genes are TRBV28 and TRBJ1-5; no reliable D call. Germline lookup yields CDR1 MDHEN and CDR2 SYDVKM. V was trimmed by 6 bases and J by 6 bases, leaving 18 bases between them. This CDR3 is built from 15 residues. This CDR3 reads CASSFPNFITQPQHF. CDR3 bases: TGTGCCAGCAGCTTCCCAAACTTTATCACTCAGCCCCAGCATTTT. The variable domain in full, completed from reference TRBV28 and TRBJ1-5, reads DVKVTQSSRYLVKRTGEKVFLECVQDMDHENMFWYRQDPGLGLRLIYFSYDVKMKEKGDIPEGYSVSREKKERFSLILESASTNQTSMYLCASSFPNFITQPQHFGDGTRLSIL.

The chain links TRBV30 to TRBJ2-1; tentative D call: TRBD2 (5 bases). The V end was cut by 5 bases, the J end by 7 bases, with 15 bases between. Germline V CDR1 and CDR2: GTSNPN, SVGIG (reference sequence). The CDR3 runs to 13 residues. CDR3 loop: CAWASSFRNEQFF. CDR3 nucleotides: TGTGCCTGGGCTAGCTCTTTTCGGAATGAGCAGTTCTTC.

The chain has TRBV4-2 and TRBJ2-3; 13 bases match TRBD2. The CDR3 has 19 residues. V lost 4 bases to trimming and J lost 1 base; unmatched junction nucleotides: 11. Germline values: CDR1 LGHNA, CDR2 YNFKEQ. CDR3: CASSRDPGLAGRGTDTQYF. DNA for the CDR3: TGTGCCAGCAGCCGAGATCCGGGACTAGCGGGGAGGGGCACAGATACGCAGTATTTT.

V and J are TRBV7-6 and TRBJ2-3; maybe TRBD2 (6 bases). Germline V gene data show CDR1 as SGHVS and CDR2 as FNYEAQ. The ends were cut back, 0 bases at V and 10 bases at J, with 14 bases in the middle. The CDR3 runs 14 residues. The chain's CDR3 is CASSLAGEDGSQYF. The CDR3 bases are TGTGCCAGCAGCTTAGCTGGGGAGGACGGCTCGCAGTATTTT.

The chain employs TRBV4-2 and TRBJ1-1, with D possibly matching TRBD1 (5 bases). This CDR3 region has 13 residues. With 0 bases removed from V and 3 bases from J, the gap between germline ends came to 5 bases. Per germline, CDR1 LGHNA and CDR2 YNFKEQ. The CDR3 reads CASSQEGDTEAFF. The CDR3 DNA is TGTGCCAGCAGCCAAGAAGGGGACACTGAAGCTTTCTTT.

The rearrangement uses TRBV9 and TRBJ2-3; D is uncertain. Germline CDR1 SGDLS, CDR2 YYNGEE. Trimming cost V 4 bases and J 2 bases, with 11 bases left between them. CDR3 length equals 14 residues. CDR3 coding DNA: TGTGCCAGCAGCTCCCCACAGTCCACAGATACGCAGTATTTT. Its translation is CASSSPQSTDTQYF.

This clone occurred a few times. This chain links TRBV24-1 with TRBJ1-1; 8 bases map to TRBD1. The germline gives CDR1 KGHDR, CDR2 SFDVKD. The CDR3 has 15 amino acids. V lost 3 bases to trimming and J lost 4 bases; unmatched junction nucleotides: 6. The DNA for the CDR3 is TGTGCCACCAGTGATCGTGGACAGGGCGTCACTGAAGCTTTCTTT. Translated, it gives CATSDRGQGVTEAFF.

This clone was seen just once. The gene calls are TRBV29-1 and TRBJ1-2; 11 bases map to TRBD1. Germline CDR1 SQVTM, CDR2 ANQGSEA. J lost 6 bases, V lost 6 bases, and 3 bases had no gene match. This CDR3 spans 12 amino acids. DNA for the CDR3: TGCAGCGTAGGGACAGGGGGGGATGGCTACACCTTC. Translating it yields CSVGTGGDGYTF.

This clone was counted only a few times. The chain combines TRBV5-4 with TRBJ2-3, with D tentatively TRBD2 (5 bases). CDR3 length equals 13 residues. Trimming stripped 2 bases from V and 4 bases from J, with 8 bases between. The V gene's germline CDR1 is SGHNT and CDR2 YYREEE (reference sequence). CDR3: CASSFPGSDTQYF. As DNA, the CDR3 is TGTGCCAGCAGCTTTCCGGGGTCAGATACGCAGTATTTT.

The chain joins TRBV6-4 to TRBJ1-1; D is possibly TRBD1 (6 bases). The CDR3 spans 16 residues. V was shortened by 3 bases and J by 4 bases, with 18 bases between the two germline ends. Per the germline V gene, CDR1 is MRHNA and CDR2 is SNTAGT. The CDR3 loop reads CASSEELQGLGTEAFF. CDR3 DNA: TGTGCCAGCAGTGAGGAGCTTCAGGGGCTGGGCACTGAAGCTTTCTTT.

The genes are TRBV5-6 and TRBJ2-2, with D possibly TRBD1 on 5 matching bases. V gave up 0 bases and J gave up 8 bases, with 8 bases separating them. This CDR3 has 13 amino acids. Per the germline V gene, CDR1 is SGHDT and CDR2 is YYEEEE. CDR3 DNA: TGTGCCAGCAGCTTGGCCCACAGGGGGGAGCTGTTTTTT. As protein: CASSLAHRGELFF.

V gene TRBV5-1 combines with J gene TRBJ2-2, with TRBD2 matching over 12 bases. The J segment lost 4 bases and the V segment lost 3 bases, leaving 4 bases of the junction unmatched. This CDR3 spans 16 amino acids. Per germline, CDR1 SGHRS and CDR2 YFSETQ. The CDR3 nucleotides read TGCGCCAGCAGCTACGGGACTAGCGGGCCCACCGGGGAGCTGTTTTTT. It encodes CASSYGTSGPTGELFF.

The rearrangement links TRBV5-1 to TRBJ2-5; 8 bases align to TRBD1. CDR1 and CDR2 from the germline V gene are SGHRS and YFSETQ. V was pared by 3 bases and J by 7 bases, with 5 bases of the junction left unmatched. The CDR3 runs to 13 residues. CDR3 in DNA: TGCGCCAGCAGCTACGGACAGGGAGGGACCCAGTACTTC. Protein product: CASSYGQGGTQYF.

The V call is TRBV10-3, the J call TRBJ2-7; no definite D call. This CDR3 is 15 amino acids long. The germline V gene has CDR1 ENHRY and CDR2 SYGVKD. V lost 8 bases and J lost 1, with 18 bases in between. The CDR3 nucleotides read TGTGCCATCGTATCAGAAGGAGCCGTTTCCTACGAGCAGTACGTC. Residues: CAIVSEGAVSYEQYV.

The chain recombines TRBV3-1 (or the pseudogene TRBV3-2) with TRBJ1-5, with 7 bases aligning to TRBD1. With 1 base clipped from V and 6 bases from J, the junction kept 6 bases outside the gene matches. The germline gives CDR1 LGHDT, CDR2 YNNKEL (reference sequence). The CDR3 consists of 15 residues. The CDR3 region is CASSQGGTAAQPQHF. For the CDR3, the DNA is TGTGCCAGCAGCCAAGGCGGGACAGCGGCTCAGCCCCAGCATTTT.

The chain carries TRBV4-3 and TRBJ1-2; a possible D gene is TRBD1 (5 bases). Germline loops: CDR1 LGHNA, CDR2 YSLEER. The CDR3 has 13 amino acids. Trimming shortened V by 2 bases and J by 8 bases, and 12 bases separated the two germline ends. CDR3 coding DNA: TGCGCCAGCAGCCAACAGGGTCGAAGGGGCTACACCTTC. This encodes CASSQQGRRGYTF.

The chain uses TRBV5-1 and TRBJ1-2, with 7 bases lining up with TRBD1. V gave up 7 bases and J gave up 7 bases; unmatched junction bases: 10. The CDR3 runs to 13 residues. Germline values: CDR1 SGHRS, CDR2 YFSETQ. CDR3: CASRPTGPSGYTF. CDR3 nucleotide sequence: TGCGCCAGCCGACCGACAGGGCCTTCTGGCTACACCTTC.

Only one count was recorded for this clone. The chain uses TRBV7-9 and TRBJ1-3; D gene unclear. The V and J ends lost 7 bases and 0 bases respectively, with 13 bases between them. The CDR3 covers 15 residues. The germline V gene has CDR1 SEHNR and CDR2 FQNEAQ (reference sequence). The CDR3 nucleotides read TGTGCCAGCACCCCGGCAGGCAGCTCTGGAAACACCATATATTTT. It yields the protein CASTPAGSSGNTIYF.

CDR3 bases: TGTGCCAGTAGTGGGACAGATGGGACCCAGTACTTC. Protein: CASSGTDGTQYF. The rearrangement joins TRBV19 to TRBJ2-5, with 7 bases aligning to TRBD1. With 5 bases clipped from V and 7 bases from J, the junction kept 4 bases outside the gene matches. Per germline, CDR1 LNHDA and CDR2 SQIVND (reference sequence). The CDR3 consists of 12 residues.

This clone was seen repeatedly, ten times or more. The gene calls are TRBV18 and TRBJ1-2; D is ambiguous. V lost 0 bases and J lost 4, with 15 bases in between. The CDR3 has 16 residues. Germline values: CDR1 KGHSH, CDR2 LQKENI. This CDR3 is CASSPPGFVTIYGYTF. As DNA, the CDR3 is TGTGCCAGCTCACCACCCGGTTTCGTTACTATCTATGGCTACACCTTC.

This chain links TRBV2 with TRBJ2-3, with D tentatively TRBD1 (8 bases). The germline V gene has CDR1 SNHLY and CDR2 FYNNEI. Between the trimmed V and J ends, which lost 5 bases and 3 bases, there was a span of 18 bases. The CDR3 extends over 16 amino acids. CDR3 sequence reads: CASSIIQGGRTDTQYF. The DNA for the CDR3 is TGTGCCAGCAGTATTATACAGGGGGGGAGGACAGATACGCAGTATTTT.

V and J are TRBV13 and TRBJ1-1; the D is unclear. The germline V gene encodes CDR1 PRHDT and CDR2 FYEKMQ (reference sequence). The ends were cut back, 1 base at V and 1 base at J, with 10 bases in the middle. CDR3 length: 15 residues. As DNA, the CDR3 is TGTGCCAGCAGCTTAGAGGGAGATAGGAACACTGAAGCTTTCTTT. Protein product: CASSLEGDRNTEAFF.

The chain has TRBV6-6 and TRBJ1-2; TRBD1 aligns across 8 bases. CDR1 MNHNY and CDR2 SVGAGI come from the germline V gene (reference sequence). The ends lost 7 bases at V and 3 bases at J; junction bases unmatched: 7. This CDR3 contains 14 residues. The CDR3 DNA follows: TGTGCCAGCACCAGGACAGGGAAGGACTATGGCTACACCTTC. Translating gives CASTRTGKDYGYTF.

This clone came up once. The chain employs TRBV18 and TRBJ2-5; 9 nucleotides agree with TRBD1. This CDR3 spans 17 amino acids. Trimming cost V 6 bases and J 0 bases; bases outside gene matches: 11. The V gene's germline CDR1 is KGHSH and CDR2 LQKENI. The CDR3 DNA sequence: TGTGCCAGCTCGCCCAAGCCCGACAGGGGGGACCAAGAGACCCAGTACTTC. Translated, it gives CASSPKPDRGDQETQYF.

The chain employs TRBV3-1 (or the pseudogene TRBV3-2) and TRBJ2-7; TRBD2 might be the D (5 bases). Per the germline V gene, CDR1 is LGHDT and CDR2 is YNNKEL (reference sequence). The CDR3 totals 16 residues. V lost 1 base to trimming and J lost 4 bases, with 17 bases between them. The CDR3 spells CASSQGRQAKKYEQYV. The CDR3 DNA reads as TGTGCCAGCAGCCAAGGGAGGCAGGCAAAAAAATACGAGCAGTACGTC.